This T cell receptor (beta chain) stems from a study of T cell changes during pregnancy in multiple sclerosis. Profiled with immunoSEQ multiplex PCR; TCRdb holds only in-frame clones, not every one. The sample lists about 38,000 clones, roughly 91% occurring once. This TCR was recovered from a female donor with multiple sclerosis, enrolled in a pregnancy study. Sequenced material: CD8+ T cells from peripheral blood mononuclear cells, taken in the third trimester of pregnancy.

The chain's CDR3 is CASSIDPQGVRETQYF. CDR3 DNA: TGTGCCAGTAGTATAGACCCACAGGGGGTCCGAGAGACCCAGTACTTC. The chain uses TRBV19 and TRBJ2-5; 8 positions match TRBD1. This CDR3 region has 16 residues. The germline gives CDR1 LNHDA, CDR2 SQIVND (reference sequence). The trim removed 0 bases at V and 4 bases at J, leaving 7 bases unmatched.